Below are 16 T cell receptor beta chains sequenced from a single sample in a study of T cell responses to AZD1222 COVID-19 vaccine (dated by TCRdb to about 2021). Library preparation used the immunoSEQ multiplex PCR assay. TCRdb carries this immuneACCESS record with in-frame sequences only. Its versions omit some clonotypes, under half of them owing to an unresolved V gene in the studies checked, with the rest unexplained. Recorded for this sample are 100,000 or so clones; roughly 86% of them occurred a single time. The ten largest clonotypes hold around 4.4% of the sample. This specimen's time point label, per the study, means: baseline before first vaccination. The treatment or condition label on this specimen signifies: meningococcal conjugate vaccine given as trial control. Specimen: peripheral blood, collected on day 0 of MenACWY control vaccination. The receptor set was obtained from an adult in good health.

The J gene is TRBJ1-1, the V gene TRBV6-2 or TRBV6-3; the D is unclear. Trimming stripped 6 bases from V and 5 bases from J, with 19 bases between. The CDR3 totals 15 residues. Germline CDR1 and CDR2: MNHEY and SVGEGT. The CDR3 DNA sequence: TGTGCCAGCAGCAAACAATTAGTCCCGGGGACTGAAGCTTTCTTT. Protein: CASSKQLVPGTEAFF.

The gene calls are TRBV27 and TRBJ2-2, with 8 bases that match TRBD1. Germline assignment: CDR1 MNHEY and CDR2 SMNVEV (reference sequence). The CDR3 has 17 amino acids. The V segment lost 4 bases and the J segment 3 bases; nucleotides outside the gene matches: 10. CDR3 in DNA: TGTGCCAGCAGTTCCTCCCTCAGGGGGCTGGACACCGGGGAGCTGTTTTTT. This encodes CASSSSLRGLDTGELFF.

This clone was detected only once. The V gene is TRBV6-5, the J gene TRBJ1-6; perhaps TRBD1 as D (6 bases). The CDR3 runs to 14 residues. The germline V gene encodes CDR1 MNHEY and CDR2 SVGAGI. The V gene lost 7 bases and the J gene lost 7 bases, with 14 bases spanning the gap. CDR3 nucleotide sequence: TGTGCCAGCACCTTGACAGGAGAGAATTCACCCCTCCACTTT. Encoded protein: CASTLTGENSPLHF.

The chain has TRBV2 and TRBJ1-3; a possible D gene is TRBD1 (6 bases). The germline V and J ends were trimmed by 5 bases and 11 bases, with 16 bases remaining between them. Germline loops: CDR1 SNHLY, CDR2 FYNNEI. The CDR3 spans 13 residues. The CDR3 DNA reads as TGTGCCAGCAGTCGGGGGGCTCCGACACCCATATATTTT. Encoded protein: CASSRGAPTPIYF.

To note about this clone: A junction end diverges from the germline sequence, so it may reflect a read error. The chain is built from TRBV28 and TRBJ2-3; D unresolved. Germline V gene sequence: CDR1 MDHEN, CDR2 SYDVKM. The CDR3 sequence is 11 residues long. The CDR3 DNA is TGTGCCAGCAATTTAATAGTTACGCAGTATTTT. Protein sequence: CASNLIVTQYF.

This clone was seen only once. The chain couples TRBV7-9 to TRBJ2-2; no clear D. The CDR3 is 15 amino acids. Trimming removed 5 bases from V and 3 bases from J, with 13 bases in between. From germline, CDR1 is SEHNR and CDR2 FQNEAQ (reference sequence). The chain's CDR3 is CASSRISSDTGELFF. CDR3 in DNA: TGTGCCAGCAGCCGCATAAGTAGTGACACCGGGGAGCTGTTTTTT.

This clone was observed a handful of times. The chain combines TRBV19 with TRBJ2-7; D is perhaps TRBD2 (6 bases). CDR1 and CDR2 from the germline V gene are LNHDA and SQIVND (reference sequence). V lost 1 base and J 2 bases, leaving 9 bases between the germline ends. This CDR3 has 14 residues. The CDR3 DNA reads TGTGCCAGTAGTATAGTTGGCGGGGCCTACGAGCAGTACTTC. Translation: CASSIVGGAYEQYF.

The rearrangement uses TRBV7-9 and TRBJ2-1, with a possible D match to TRBD2 (5 bases). V was cut by 3 bases and J by 5 bases, with 20 bases left in between. The CDR3 spans 17 residues. Germline CDR1 and CDR2: SEHNR and FQNEAQ (reference sequence). The DNA for the CDR3 is TGTGCCAGCAGCTTCAGCTTCGCAGCTAGCCGGCACAATGAGCAGTTCTTC. Its translation is CASSFSFAASRHNEQFF.

The J gene is TRBJ2-3, the V gene TRBV7-9; unclear D gene. CDR1 SEHNR and CDR2 FQNEAQ come from the germline V gene (reference sequence). The V end lost 5 bases, the J end lost 4 bases, and 10 bases lay between the germline ends. This CDR3 comprises 13 residues. CDR3 amino acids: CASSVTGPDTQYF. As DNA, the CDR3 is TGTGCCAGCAGCGTTACCGGTCCAGATACGCAGTATTTT.

The J gene is TRBJ2-7, the V gene TRBV10-3; 11 bases map to TRBD2. V was pared by 8 bases and J by 5 bases, with 5 bases of the junction left unmatched. This CDR3 spans 13 amino acids. CDR1 is ENHRY and CDR2 is SYGVKD in the germline V gene. The CDR3, as DNA: TGTGCCATCGGAACTAGCGGGAGTGACGAGCAGTACTTC. Translating gives CAIGTSGSDEQYF.

The chain has TRBV6-2 or TRBV6-3 and TRBJ2-2; D not certain. Deletions cut 4 bases from V and 5 bases from J, with 11 bases between. This CDR3 is 14 amino acids long. Germline assignment: CDR1 MNHEY and CDR2 SVGEGT. CDR3 protein: CASSFPVSTGELFF. Written as DNA, the CDR3 is TGTGCCAGCAGTTTTCCAGTTTCTACCGGGGAGCTGTTTTTT.

This chain links TRBV25-1 with TRBJ1-2, with D possibly TRBD1 on 5 matching bases. Trimming took off 2 bases at V and 4 bases at J, with 8 bases between the two ends. Germline CDR1 and CDR2: MGHDK and SYGVNS. The CDR3 spans 13 residues. The CDR3 DNA reads as TGTGCCAGCAGTGAAGCAGGGTCCTATGGCTACACCTTC. Translation gives CASSEAGSYGYTF.

J is TRBJ1-3 and V is TRBV7-3; D unresolved. Germline assignment: CDR1 SGHTA and CDR2 FQGTGA. V was pared by 5 bases and J by 4 bases, with 9 bases between. This CDR3 is built from 13 residues. CDR3 DNA sequence: TGTGCCAGCAGCCCCGCGCCCGGAAACACCATATATTTT. Protein product: CASSPAPGNTIYF.

In its sample, this clone was seen a few times. The chain uses TRBV30 and TRBJ1-4; TRBD1 agrees at 11 bases. The CDR3 is made up of 15 amino acids. The V segment lost 3 bases and the J segment 6 bases; nucleotides outside the gene matches: 6. The germline CDR1 and CDR2 sequences are GTSNPN and SVGIG (reference sequence). CDR3 bases: TGTGCCTGGAGCCGCAAGGACAGGGGGCATGAAAAACTGTTTTTT. Translation gives CAWSRKDRGHEKLFF. The full variable domain, its missing parts supplied by reference TRBV30 and TRBJ1-4, is SQTIHQWPATLVQPVGSPLSLECTVEGTSNPNLYWYRQAAGRGLQLLFYSVGIGQISSEVPQNLSASRPQDRQFILSSKKLLLSDSGFYLCAWSRKDRGHEKLFFGSGTQLSVL.

The chain joins TRBV2 to TRBJ1-1; 9 bases line up with TRBD1. Germline CDR1 and CDR2: SNHLY and FYNNEI. The ends lost 6 bases at V and 7 bases at J; junction bases unmatched: 6. The CDR3 spans 13 residues. Written as DNA, the CDR3 is TGTGCCAGCAGAAGGACAGGGGCGGGTGAAGCTTTCTTT. Translated, it gives CASRRTGAGEAFF. Full variable domain (missing parts from reference TRBV2 and TRBJ1-1): EPEVTQTPSHQVTQMGQEVILRCVPISNHLYFYWYRQILGQKVEFLVSFYNNEISEKSEIFDDQFSVERPDGSNFTLKIRSTKLEDSAMYFCASRRTGAGEAFFGQGTRLTVV.

CDR3 protein: CASSEGIRVYNEKLFF. The CDR3 DNA is TGTGCCAGCAGTGAAGGGATAAGGGTATATAATGAAAAACTGTTTTTT. The chain joins TRBV2 to TRBJ1-4, with no clear D. This CDR3 comprises 16 residues. Germline CDR1 is SNHLY and CDR2 is FYNNEI. V dropped 1 base and J dropped 4 bases, with 13 bases sitting between them.